This T cell receptor (beta chain) was captured by sequencing in a study of blood T cell repertoires in COVID-19. Study at large: The origin of the acute and convalescent COVID-19 samples was the United States, Italy and Spain. From T cells, B-cell-depleted T cells, or PBMCs came the material, which was cDNA or gDNA.

Study processing details: Scientists estimated how many nucleated cells there were by amplifying reference gene primers. Only in-frame clones appear in the TCRdb table, and some are missing; sequencing was by immunoSEQ multiplex PCR. D and trimming come from the DNA, and the V and J calls and clone size come from that table. The sample lists hundreds of thousands of clones; more than 70% were seen once. In this sample, this clone turned up once. V lost 1 base and J lost 4; bases outside the gene matches: 0. Germline V CDR1 and CDR2: SGHNT, YENEEA. The CDR3 is made up of 13 amino acids. The sample was PBMCs or T cells enriched from blood (not recorded which). The TCR was taken from a woman aged 60-75 years in a cohort exposed to, infected with or recovered from COVID-19 (not recorded which). V gene TRBV11-3 combines with J gene TRBJ1-1; TRBD1 matches at 7 bases. CDR3 in DNA: TGTGCCAGCAGCTTAGGACAGGGCACTGAAGCTTTCTTT. The encoded protein is CASSLGQGTEAFF.